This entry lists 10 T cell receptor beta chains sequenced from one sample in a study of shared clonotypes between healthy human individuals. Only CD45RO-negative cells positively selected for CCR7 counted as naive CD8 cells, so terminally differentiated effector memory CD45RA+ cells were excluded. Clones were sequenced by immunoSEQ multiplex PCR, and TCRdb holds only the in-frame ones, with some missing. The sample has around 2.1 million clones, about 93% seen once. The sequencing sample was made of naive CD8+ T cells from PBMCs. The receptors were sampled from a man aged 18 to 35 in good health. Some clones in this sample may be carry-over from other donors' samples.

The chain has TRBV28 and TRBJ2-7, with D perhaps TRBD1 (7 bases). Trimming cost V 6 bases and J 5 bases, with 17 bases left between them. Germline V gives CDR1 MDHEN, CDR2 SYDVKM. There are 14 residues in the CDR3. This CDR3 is CASSRGAEVHEQYF. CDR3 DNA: TGTGCCAGCAGCAGGGGGGCTGAGGTCCACGAGCAGTACTTC. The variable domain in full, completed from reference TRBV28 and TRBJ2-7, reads DVKVTQSSRYLVKRTGEKVFLECVQDMDHENMFWYRQDPGLGLRLIYFSYDVKMKEKGDIPEGYSVSREKKERFSLILESASTNQTSMYLCASSRGAEVHEQYFGPGTRLTVT.

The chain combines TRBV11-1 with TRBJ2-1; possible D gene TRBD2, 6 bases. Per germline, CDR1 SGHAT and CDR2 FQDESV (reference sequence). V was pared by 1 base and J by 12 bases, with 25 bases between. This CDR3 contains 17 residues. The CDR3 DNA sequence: TGTGCCAGCAGCTTAGTCGAAGAGGCTAGCGCTCTGTTGGGGCAGTTCTTC. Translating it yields CASSLVEEASALLGQFF.

The CDR3 sequence: CASSPGPLNTEAFF. The DNA for the CDR3 is TGCGCCAGCAGCCCCGGGCCGCTGAACACTGAAGCTTTCTTT. This rearrangement joins TRBV4-1 to TRBJ1-1, with D unclear. Per germline, CDR1 MGHRA and CDR2 YSYEKL. CDR3 length: 14 amino acids. The germline V and J ends were trimmed by 4 bases and 0 bases, with 9 bases remaining between them.

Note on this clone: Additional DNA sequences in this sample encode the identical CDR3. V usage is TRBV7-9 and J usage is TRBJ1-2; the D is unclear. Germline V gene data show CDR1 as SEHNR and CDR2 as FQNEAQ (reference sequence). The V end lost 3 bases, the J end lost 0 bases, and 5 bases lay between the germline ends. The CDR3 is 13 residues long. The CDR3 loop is CASSFIANYGYTF. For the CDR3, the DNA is TGTGCCAGCAGCTTTATTGCTAACTATGGCTACACCTTC.

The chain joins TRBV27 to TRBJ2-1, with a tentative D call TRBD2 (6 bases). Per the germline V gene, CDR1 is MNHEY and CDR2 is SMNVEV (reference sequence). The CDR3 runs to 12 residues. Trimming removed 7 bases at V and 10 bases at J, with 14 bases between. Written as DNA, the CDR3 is TGTGCCAGCAACTTTGGGGGAGGCGAGCAGTTCTTC. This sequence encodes CASNFGGGEQFF.

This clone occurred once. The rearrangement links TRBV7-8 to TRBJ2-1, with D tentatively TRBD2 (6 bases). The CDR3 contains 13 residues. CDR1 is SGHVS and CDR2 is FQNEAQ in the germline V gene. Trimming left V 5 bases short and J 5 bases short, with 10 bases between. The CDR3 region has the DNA TGTGCCAGCAGCCTGGGACTTAACAATGAGCAGTTCTTC. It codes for CASSLGLNNEQFF.

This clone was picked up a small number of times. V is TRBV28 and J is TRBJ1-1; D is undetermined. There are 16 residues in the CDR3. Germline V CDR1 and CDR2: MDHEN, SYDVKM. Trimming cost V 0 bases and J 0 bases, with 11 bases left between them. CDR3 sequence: CASSLWPTHLNTEAFF. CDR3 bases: TGTGCCAGCAGTTTATGGCCGACCCATCTGAACACTGAAGCTTTCTTT. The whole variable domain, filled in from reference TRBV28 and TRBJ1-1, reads DVKVTQSSRYLVKRTGEKVFLECVQDMDHENMFWYRQDPGLGLRLIYFSYDVKMKEKGDIPEGYSVSREKKERFSLILESASTNQTSMYLCASSLWPTHLNTEAFFGQGTRLTVV.

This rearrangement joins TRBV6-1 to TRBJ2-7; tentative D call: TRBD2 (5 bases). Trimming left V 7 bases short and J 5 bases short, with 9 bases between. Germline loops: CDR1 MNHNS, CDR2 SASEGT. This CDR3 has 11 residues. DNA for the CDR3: TGTGCCAGCATCCGGGGAAACGAGCAGTACTTC. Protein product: CASIRGNEQYF.

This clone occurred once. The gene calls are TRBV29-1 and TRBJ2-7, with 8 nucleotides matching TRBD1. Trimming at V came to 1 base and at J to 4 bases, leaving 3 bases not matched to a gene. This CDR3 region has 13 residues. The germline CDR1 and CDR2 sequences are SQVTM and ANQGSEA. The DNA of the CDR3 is TGCAGCGTTGAAGCAGGGGGCGGGTACGAGCAGTACTTC. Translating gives CSVEAGGGYEQYF.

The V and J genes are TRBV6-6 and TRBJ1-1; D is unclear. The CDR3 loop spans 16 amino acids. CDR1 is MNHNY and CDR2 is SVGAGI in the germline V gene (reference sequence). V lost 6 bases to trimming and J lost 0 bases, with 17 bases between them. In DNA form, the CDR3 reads TGTGCCAGCAGCTACAACCCCCCTCTGATGAACACTGAAGCTTTCTTT. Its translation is CASSYNPPLMNTEAFF.